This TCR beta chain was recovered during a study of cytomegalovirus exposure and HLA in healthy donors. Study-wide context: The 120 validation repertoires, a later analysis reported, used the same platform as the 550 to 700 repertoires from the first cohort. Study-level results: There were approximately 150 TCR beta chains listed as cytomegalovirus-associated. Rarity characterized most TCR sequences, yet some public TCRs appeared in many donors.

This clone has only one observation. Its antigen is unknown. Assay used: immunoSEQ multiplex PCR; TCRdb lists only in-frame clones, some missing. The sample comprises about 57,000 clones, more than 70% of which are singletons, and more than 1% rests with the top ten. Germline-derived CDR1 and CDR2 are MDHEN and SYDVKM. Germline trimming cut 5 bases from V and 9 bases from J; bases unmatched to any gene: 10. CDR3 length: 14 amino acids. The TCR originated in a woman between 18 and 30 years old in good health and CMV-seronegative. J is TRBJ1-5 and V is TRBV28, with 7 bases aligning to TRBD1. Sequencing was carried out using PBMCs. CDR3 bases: TGTGCCAGCAGTAGCGACAGGGCCTTGGGGCCCCAGCATTTT. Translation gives CASSSDRALGPQHF.